The clone carrying this T cell receptor beta chain was counted ten times or more. The read is 3 residues too short to cover the CDR3 end, so that end is filled in from the germline J gene. Control and CVID samples contributed equal amounts of genomic DNA. Profiled with immunoSEQ multiplex PCR; TCRdb holds only in-frame clones, not every one. This sample comprises about 31,000 clones, none seen once only. The data stem from a study of T cell clonality in common variable immunodeficiency. J gave up 0 bases and V 5 bases, and 4 bases lay outside the gene matches. The CDR3 sequence is 16 residues long. Per the germline V gene, CDR1 is LNHNV and CDR2 is YYDKDF (reference sequence).

This sequence joins TRBV15 and TRBJ2-6; 7 bases are a match to TRBD1. This TCR came from a person aged 18-70 years in good health. What was sequenced was peripheral blood mononuclear cells. CDR3 DNA (partial): TGTGCCACCAGCGGGGACAGAGGCTCTGGGGCCAACGTC. It yields the protein CATSGDRGSGANV. Given in full, the CDR3 is CATSGDRGSGANVLTF.